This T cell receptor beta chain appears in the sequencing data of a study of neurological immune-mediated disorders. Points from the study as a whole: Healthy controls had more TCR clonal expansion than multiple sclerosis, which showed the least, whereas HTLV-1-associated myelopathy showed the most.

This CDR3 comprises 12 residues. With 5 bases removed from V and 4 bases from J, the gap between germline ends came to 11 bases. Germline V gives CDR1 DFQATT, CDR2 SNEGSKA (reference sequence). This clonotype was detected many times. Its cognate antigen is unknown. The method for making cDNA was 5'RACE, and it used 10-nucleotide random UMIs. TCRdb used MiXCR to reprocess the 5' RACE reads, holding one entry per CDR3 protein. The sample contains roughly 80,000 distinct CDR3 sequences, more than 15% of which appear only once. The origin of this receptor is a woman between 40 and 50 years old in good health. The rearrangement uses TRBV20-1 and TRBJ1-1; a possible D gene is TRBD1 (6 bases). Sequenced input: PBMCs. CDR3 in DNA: TGCAGTGCTCCTACAGGGCCCACTGAAGCTTTCTTT. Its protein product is CSAPTGPTEAFF.